This paragraph covers one T cell receptor (beta chain) sequence. This record comes from a study of blood T cell repertoires in COVID-19. Background on the study: Material from acute and convalescent COVID-19 was sourced from the United States, Italy and Spain. T cells, B-cell-depleted T cells, or PBMCs supplied cDNA or gDNA.

Germline V CDR1 and CDR2: LGHDT, YNNKEL (reference sequence). Trimming removed 1 base at V and 7 bases at J, with 8 bases between. This CDR3 comprises 12 residues. TCRdb's table, derived via immunoSEQ multiplex PCR, lists solely in-frame clones and lacks some. The table has 400,000 or so clones, 70% to 90% seen once; the top ten hold roughly 0.78%. The receptor's source is a man aged 18 to 29 with COVID-19, enrolled during active disease. The sequencing input was peripheral blood. The J gene is TRBJ2-7, the V gene TRBV3-1 (or the pseudogene TRBV3-2), with D possibly TRBD2 on 6 matching bases. CDR3 nucleotides: TGTGCCAGCAGCCAAGTTGGGGGGGAGCAGTACTTC. Protein: CASSQVGGEQYF.